The 18 T cell receptor beta chains given below trace back to one sample, sequenced in a study of blood T cells in healthy people across ages. Through a sample-barcoded 5' primer and a J-beta primer mix, a second PCR was run for about 7 to 12 cycles. From the 5' RACE reads, TCRdb called clonotypes with MiXCR, one entry per CDR3 protein. The sample lists 1.5 million to 1.8 million distinct CDR3 sequences, roughly two fifths occurring once. The sample taken for sequencing was blood. The receptors stem from a woman in her late teens or twenties in good health.

The V gene is TRBV2, the J gene TRBJ2-4, with D hard to call. The J call may be mistaken, given a closer DNA end match to TRBJ2-7. The CDR3 runs 11 residues. The V gene's germline CDR1 is SNHLY and CDR2 FYNNEI. This CDR3 reads CASAAEFEQYF. The CDR3 coding sequence is TGTGCCAGCGCCGCGGAGTTCGAGCAGTACTTC.

The V and J genes are TRBV20-1 and TRBJ1-4; a possible D gene is TRBD1 (6 bases). Germline-derived CDR1 and CDR2 are DFQATT and SNEGSKA (reference sequence). The CDR3 covers 16 residues. Trimming pared 0 bases from V and 7 bases from J, leaving 18 bases between. CDR3 residues: CSARDGGGTQGEKLFF. The CDR3, as DNA: TGCAGTGCTAGAGATGGGGGCGGGACTCAGGGTGAAAAACTGTTTTTT.

As concerns this clonotype: A read error is likely, as this CDR3 ends without the conserved phenylalanine or tryptophan. The V and J genes are TRBV9 and TRBJ2-1; D call uncertain. Trimming cost V 3 bases and J 8 bases, with 15 bases left between them. Germline-derived CDR1 and CDR2 are SGDLS and YYNGEE. The CDR3 is 14 amino acids. CDR3 sequence: CASSAQTLWDEQFL. DNA for the CDR3: TGTGCCAGCAGCGCGCAAACTCTTTGGGATGAGCAGTTCTTA.

About this clonotype itself: Its ends do not fully match the called genes, so a read error is possible. The genes are TRBV10-3 and TRBJ2-1, with D perhaps TRBD2 (5 bases). The J call may be wrong; the DNA end is better matched by TRBJ2-7. Germline assignment: CDR1 ENHRY and CDR2 SYGVKD. This CDR3 spans 15 amino acids. CDR3 nucleotides: TGTGCCGTCAGTGACCCGGACTTTAGGGACTACGAGCAGTACTTC. It codes for CAVSDPDFRDYEQYF.

This clonotype has more than one count but fewer than ten. The V and J genes are TRBV4-1 and TRBJ1-5; D unclear. V lost 5 bases to trimming and J lost 0 bases, with 11 bases between them. There are 15 residues in the CDR3. From germline, CDR1 is MGHRA and CDR2 YSYEKL. The CDR3 here is CASSSGRFSNQPQHF. DNA for the CDR3: TGCGCCAGCAGCAGCGGACGTTTTAGCAATCAGCCCCAGCATTTT.

V is TRBV5-5 and J is TRBJ2-1, with D perhaps TRBD2 (6 bases). With 4 bases removed from V and 4 bases from J, the gap between germline ends came to 12 bases. This CDR3 region has 14 residues. Germline V gene sequence: CDR1 SGHKS, CDR2 YYEKEE (reference sequence). The CDR3 loop is CASSVNGRYNEQFF. The DNA of the CDR3 is TGTGCCAGCAGCGTGAACGGGAGATACAATGAGCAGTTCTTC.

The chain uses TRBV4-1 and TRBJ2-1; D is tentatively TRBD1 or TRBD2 (5 bases each). The CDR3 contains 18 residues. Deletions cut 3 bases from V and 0 bases from J, with 18 bases between. From germline, CDR1 is MGHRA and CDR2 YSYEKL. The CDR3 loop is CASSQMGVQESSYNEQFF. The CDR3 DNA is TGCGCCAGCAGCCAGATGGGGGTACAGGAGAGCTCCTACAATGAGCAGTTCTTC.

The V call is TRBV28, the J call TRBJ2-7; D gene ambiguous. V gave up 4 bases and J gave up 2 bases, with 15 bases separating them. Germline assignment: CDR1 MDHEN and CDR2 SYDVKM. The CDR3 covers 15 residues. The DNA for the CDR3 is TGTGCCAGCAGTTCGACGGTGCTGGTGGCCTACGAGCAGTACTTC. It codes for CASSSTVLVAYEQYF.

There are a few counts of this clonotype. The chain combines TRBV13 with TRBJ2-3, with TRBD2 identical over 9 bases. The V and J ends lost 5 bases and 4 bases, in that order; junction bases with no gene match: 4. Per the germline V gene, CDR1 is PRHDT and CDR2 is FYEKMQ (reference sequence). This CDR3 contains 14 residues. CDR3 residues: CASSVRGGPDTQYF. The CDR3 DNA follows: TGTGCCAGCAGCGTGCGGGGGGGCCCAGATACGCAGTATTTT.

This clonotype has a handful of counts. The chain carries TRBV7-2 and TRBJ2-1; unclear D gene. CDR3 length: 13 amino acids. The germline gives CDR1 SGHTA, CDR2 FQGNSA. V was pared by 5 bases and J by 6 bases, with 11 bases between. CDR3 nucleotides: TGTGCCAGCAGCGTAAAAGCAGTCAATGAGCAGTTCTTC. Encoded protein: CASSVKAVNEQFF.

This clonotype occurred once. The chain joins TRBV2 to TRBJ2-7, with D tentatively TRBD2 (5 bases). Germline loops: CDR1 SNHLY, CDR2 FYNNEI. Deletions cut 1 base from V and 12 bases from J, with 10 bases between. The CDR3 consists of 11 residues. CDR3 loop: CASSEVGRLYF. The CDR3 coding sequence is TGTGCCAGCAGTGAAGTGGGGAGATTGTACTTC.

CDR3 residues: CASSQPPRGRNEKLFF. The CDR3 nucleotides are TGCGCCAGCAGCCAACCGCCCAGGGGGCGGAATGAAAAACTGTTTTTT. J is TRBJ1-4 and V is TRBV4-1, with 8 bases aligning to TRBD1. CDR1 MGHRA and CDR2 YSYEKL come from the germline V gene. CDR3 size: 16 residues. V shed 2 bases, J shed 5 bases, and the junction held 7 bases outside the gene matches.

This clonotype occurred a few times. CDR3 in amino acids: CASSASRYSNQPQHF. As DNA, the CDR3 is TGTGCCAGCAGTGCCTCGCGGTATAGCAATCAGCCCCAGCATTTT. This chain connects TRBV6-1 to TRBJ1-5; no clear D gene. The CDR3 runs 15 residues. The germline V gene has CDR1 MNHNS and CDR2 SASEGT. Trimming removed 4 bases at V and 0 bases at J, with 10 bases between.

CDR3 DNA: TGTGCCAGCAGTACGATAGCGGGAGGGGTGACAGATACGCAGTATTTT. The encoded protein is CASSTIAGGVTDTQYF. The V gene is TRBV27, the J gene TRBJ2-3; TRBD2 matches at 11 bases. The CDR3 runs 16 residues. Trimming took 5 bases from V and 3 from J; bases not matched to a gene: 7. CDR1 and CDR2 (germline): MNHEY, SMNVEV (reference sequence).

In DNA, the CDR3 is TGTGCCAGCAGCCAAGATCCCCCTATCACGCAGTATTTT. Its protein product is CASSQDPPITQYF. This chain joins TRBV3-1 and TRBJ2-3; D not resolved. Trimming removed 0 bases from V and 9 bases from J, with 10 bases in between. Looked up from germline, CDR1 is LGHDT and CDR2 is YNNKEL (reference sequence). The CDR3 is 13 amino acids.

The sample holds a few counts of this clonotype. The V gene is TRBV4-3, the J gene TRBJ2-1; 9 nucleotides match TRBD2. The CDR3 has 18 residues. J gave up 0 bases and V 3 bases, and 9 bases lay outside the gene matches. Germline-derived CDR1 and CDR2 are LGHNA and YSLEER. Written as DNA, the CDR3 is TGCGCCAGCAGCCAGGATCGGACTAGCGAGTACTCCTACAATGAGCAGTTCTTC. Translated, it gives CASSQDRTSEYSYNEQFF.

This sequence joins TRBV29-1 and TRBJ1-2; 8 bases align to TRBD1. The germline gives CDR1 SQVTM, CDR2 ANQGSEA. V trimming: 8 bases; J trimming: 6 bases; junction bases outside the gene matches: 29. The CDR3 contains 19 residues. CDR3 sequence (DNA): TGCAGCCCTCAAAACTACCCGGGACAGGAAGGCCTCCATCGGAATGGCTACACCTTC. Its translation: CSPQNYPGQEGLHRNGYTF.

This clonotype has only a few counts. The chain recombines TRBV6-5 with TRBJ2-1, with 13 bases that match TRBD2. The CDR3 totals 15 residues. CDR1 is MNHEY, CDR2 SVGAGI, per germline. Trimming at V came to 8 bases and at J to 7 bases, leaving 8 bases not matched to a gene. The CDR3 protein is CASGLLAGGRNEQFF. The CDR3, as DNA: TGTGCCAGCGGGCTACTAGCGGGAGGGAGGAATGAGCAGTTCTTC.